The next 32 T cell receptor beta chains were all read from a single sample in a study of T cell repertoires in cytomegalovirus infection. A single record per CDR3 protein comes from TCRdb applying MiXCR to the reads. The repertoire has more than 200,000 distinct CDR3 sequences, 9.1% of them found once; the top ten carry more than 12%. What was sequenced was PBMCs. All receptors derive from a human donor in good health (CMV status not recorded). Some clones in this sample may be carry-over from other donors' samples.

The table lists this clonotype with many counts. This chain uses TRBV10-2 with TRBJ2-5; tentative D call: TRBD2 (5 bases). The germline gives CDR1 WSHSY, CDR2 SAAADI. The CDR3 runs to 11 residues. Trimming pared 10 bases from V and 3 bases from J, leaving 9 bases between. CDR3 sequence reads: CATLLEETQYF. CDR3 coding DNA: TGCGCCACCCTACTAGAAGAGACCCAGTACTTC.

This clonotype was picked up many times. The chain employs TRBV28 and TRBJ2-7, with D possibly being TRBD1 or TRBD2 (5 bases each). The CDR3 spans 15 residues. V lost 4 bases and J lost 2, with 15 bases in between. Per germline, CDR1 MDHEN and CDR2 SYDVKM. The CDR3 sequence is CASSSHEGSPYEQYF. The CDR3, as DNA: TGTGCCAGCAGTTCTCATGAGGGGTCCCCCTACGAGCAGTACTTC.

The V and J genes are TRBV4-1 and TRBJ2-7, with 10 bases that match TRBD1. Germline CDR1 MGHRA, CDR2 YSYEKL. This CDR3 spans 17 amino acids. The J segment lost 2 bases and the V segment lost 1 base, leaving 8 bases of the junction unmatched. The CDR3 bases are TGCGCCAGCAGCCAAGGTCCCGGGACAGGGGACCCCTACGAGCAGTACTTC. This translates into CASSQGPGTGDPYEQYF.

The table lists this clonotype with many counts. This sequence joins TRBV7-2 and TRBJ2-5, with TRBD2 identical over 9 bases. V lost 0 bases, J lost 5 bases, and 7 bases stayed unmatched. The CDR3 covers 16 residues. Germline loops: CDR1 SGHTA, CDR2 FQGNSA. The CDR3 loop reads CASSLAGGGAAETQYF. As DNA, the CDR3 is TGTGCCAGCAGCTTAGCGGGCGGGGGGGCCGCCGAGACCCAGTACTTC. Full variable domain (remainder filled in from reference TRBV7-2 and TRBJ2-5): GAGVSQSPSNKVTEKGKDVELRCDPISGHTALYWYRQSLGQGLEFLIYFQGNSAPDKSGLPSDRFSAERTGGSVSTLTIQRTQQEDSAVYLCASSLAGGGAAETQYFGPGTRLLVL.

This clonotype was counted ten times or more. The rearrangement links TRBV2 to TRBJ1-1; D is unclear. The germline V gene has CDR1 SNHLY and CDR2 FYNNEI. The CDR3 length is 15 residues. V was trimmed by 7 bases and J by 0 bases, leaving 15 bases between them. This CDR3 is CASTERGSLNTEAFF. The CDR3 DNA reads TGTGCCAGCACCGAACGTGGGAGCTTGAACACTGAAGCTTTCTTT. Using reference TRBV2 and TRBJ1-1 for the parts outside the CDR3, the full variable domain is EPEVTQTPSHQVTQMGQEVILRCVPISNHLYFYWYRQILGQKVEFLVSFYNNEISEKSEIFDDQFSVERPDGSNFTLKIRSTKLEDSAMYFCASTERGSLNTEAFFGQGTRLTVV.

This clonotype has ten or more counts. V is TRBV19 and J is TRBJ2-4; 10 bases are a match to TRBD2. The CDR3 runs 14 residues. The V gene end was trimmed by 9 bases and the J gene end by 13 bases; junction bases not matched to a gene: 15. Germline CDR1 and CDR2: LNHDA and SQIVND (reference sequence). This chain's CDR3 is CASKLAGEGRAQYF. The CDR3 region has the DNA TGTGCCAGCAAGCTAGCGGGAGAGGGCCGAGCGCAGTACTTC.

Many counts were recorded for this clonotype. CDR3 DNA sequence: TGTGCCAGCAGTTCCACAGGGGTACAGCCCCAGCATTTT. Amino acid sequence: CASSSTGVQPQHF. This sequence joins TRBV28 and TRBJ1-5, with TRBD1 identical over 7 bases. Germline lookup yields CDR1 MDHEN and CDR2 SYDVKM. V gave up 4 bases and J gave up 7 bases; unmatched junction bases: 4. The CDR3 loop spans 13 amino acids.

This clonotype was counted many times. V gene TRBV5-1 combines with J gene TRBJ1-5, with unresolved D. The CDR3 has 14 amino acids. Trimming pared 4 bases from V and 3 bases from J, leaving 11 bases between. Germline loops: CDR1 SGHRS, CDR2 YFSETQ. In DNA, the CDR3 is TGCGCCAGCAGCCCCGACGGACCCAATCAGCCCCAGCATTTT. Translation: CASSPDGPNQPQHF.

This clonotype was found many times. This sequence joins TRBV12-3 or TRBV12-4 and TRBJ2-3, with 8 bases lining up with TRBD2. The CDR3 is 16 residues long. Losses at the gene ends were 1 base for V and 0 bases for J; bases not matched to a gene: 3. CDR3 protein: CASSLGASGSTDTQYF. In DNA form, the CDR3 reads TGTGCCAGCAGTTTAGGGGCTAGCGGGAGCACAGATACGCAGTATTTT.

This clonotype was counted ten times or more. In DNA, the CDR3 is TGTGCCAGCAGCTTAGGTATAAGCAATCAGCCCCAGCATTTT. This gives the protein CASSLGISNQPQHF. The rearrangement links TRBV7-2 to TRBJ1-5; D is uncertain. Germline-derived CDR1 and CDR2 are SGHTA and FQGNSA. The CDR3 length is 14 residues. Between the trimmed V and J ends, which lost 1 base and 1 base, there was a span of 5 bases.

This clonotype came up many times. The chain's CDR3 is CASSMRQGPIGYGYTF. The CDR3, as DNA: TGTGCCAGCAGTATGCGACAGGGTCCCATTGGCTATGGCTACACCTTC. The chain uses TRBV28 and TRBJ1-2, with 7 bases that match TRBD1. In germline, CDR1 is MDHEN, CDR2 SYDVKM. Trimming took 5 bases from V and 4 from J; bases not matched to a gene: 13. The CDR3 spans 16 residues.

This clonotype has a count of ten or more. The chain has TRBV20-1 and TRBJ2-5, with 8 bases identical to TRBD2. The CDR3 runs to 12 residues. V lost 6 bases to trimming and J lost 5 bases; unmatched junction nucleotides: 5. Per germline, CDR1 DFQATT and CDR2 SNEGSKA (reference sequence). CDR3 coding DNA: TGCAGTGCCCGAGGCGGGGGGGAGACCCAGTACTTC. It specifies CSARGGGETQYF.

This clonotype occurred many times. The chain uses TRBV6-2 or TRBV6-3 and TRBJ1-1, with D maybe TRBD1 (5 bases). V was pared by 4 bases and J by 1 base, with 16 bases between. This CDR3 is 16 amino acids long. Germline V gene lookup returns CDR1 MNHEY and CDR2 SVGEGT. The CDR3 loop reads CASSSASGLGNTEAFF. The CDR3 DNA reads TGTGCCAGCAGTTCGGCCTCAGGGTTGGGGAACACTGAAGCTTTCTTT.

V usage is TRBV25-1 and J usage is TRBJ1-5; D call uncertain. CDR1 MGHDK and CDR2 SYGVNS come from the germline V gene. Between the trimmed V and J ends, which lost 2 bases and 4 bases, there was a span of 9 bases. There are 14 residues in the CDR3. The CDR3 DNA follows: TGTGCCAGCAGTGAACAGGTTACTAATCAGCCCCAGCATTTT. This encodes CASSEQVTNQPQHF.

This clonotype was observed a handful of times. This chain joins TRBV19 and TRBJ1-4; 8 nucleotides line up with TRBD1. Per germline, CDR1 LNHDA and CDR2 SQIVND (reference sequence). Unmatched junction bases numbered 14, after V lost 7 bases and J lost 7 bases. CDR3 length: 16 amino acids. CDR3 sequence: CASTGQGVGVREKLFF. Written as DNA, the CDR3 is TGTGCCAGTACTGGACAGGGAGTTGGAGTCCGTGAAAAACTGTTTTTT.

V and J are TRBV4-1 and TRBJ1-4; D perhaps matches TRBD1 (5 bases). The CDR3 runs 14 residues. Germline values: CDR1 MGHRA, CDR2 YSYEKL. The V end was cut by 4 bases, the J end by 4 bases, with 10 bases between. The CDR3 nucleotides are TGCGCCAGCAGCCCCCGGGGGGTTAATGAAAAACTGTTTTTT. It yields the protein CASSPRGVNEKLFF.

This clonotype was observed at least ten times. This sequence joins TRBV6-2 or TRBV6-3 and TRBJ1-5, with 8 bases matching TRBD1. CDR1 and CDR2 (germline): MNHEY, SVGEGT. The CDR3 has 15 residues. The V and J ends lost 2 bases and 6 bases, in that order; junction bases with no gene match: 6. The CDR3 DNA sequence: TGTGCCAGCAGTTACGGCGGGACAGGCGCTCAGCCCCAGCATTTT. Its translation is CASSYGGTGAQPQHF.

V gene TRBV15 combines with J gene TRBJ2-2; D may be TRBD2 (6 bases). V shed 5 bases and J shed 0 bases, with 10 bases lying between them. Germline CDR1 is LNHNV and CDR2 is YYDKDF (reference sequence). The CDR3 is made up of 15 amino acids. The CDR3 spells CATSGRQANTGELFF. As DNA, the CDR3 is TGTGCCACCAGCGGGAGGCAGGCGAACACCGGGGAGCTGTTTTTT.

This clonotype was found a few times. The chain carries TRBV20-1 and TRBJ1-2, with a tentative D call TRBD1 (5 bases). The V gene lost 1 base and the J gene lost 4 bases, with 13 bases spanning the gap. CDR1 DFQATT and CDR2 SNEGSKA come from the germline V gene (reference sequence). The CDR3 runs 14 residues. CDR3 coding DNA: TGCAGTGCTAGAGTGGGGGGGGGGGTCTATGGCTACACCTTC. This gives the protein CSARVGGGVYGYTF.

This clonotype was found a few times. The chain links TRBV5-6 to TRBJ2-5; no reliable D call. CDR3 length: 13 amino acids. Germline V CDR1 and CDR2: SGHDT, YYEEEE. Between the trimmed V and J ends, which lost 0 bases and 4 bases, there was a span of 7 bases. CDR3 DNA: TGTGCCAGCAGCTTGGACTACCCAGAGACCCAGTACTTC. This encodes CASSLDYPETQYF.

This clonotype was seen ten or more times. The chain joins TRBV20-1 to TRBJ2-1, with TRBD2 matching over 11 bases. The CDR3 sequence is 17 residues long. Trimming removed 0 bases from V and 5 bases from J; junction bases left unmatched: 9. Germline V gene sequence: CDR1 DFQATT, CDR2 SNEGSKA (reference sequence). The DNA for the CDR3 is TGCAGTGCTAGAGAAGGGTCTAGCGGGAGGTACCACAATGAGCAGTTCTTC. Amino acid sequence: CSAREGSSGRYHNEQFF.

This clonotype was seen only once. This sequence joins TRBV20-1 and TRBJ2-1, with D tentatively TRBD1 (6 bases). Germline CDR1 reads DFQATT; CDR2 reads SNEGSKA (reference sequence). The V end lost 0 bases, the J end lost 4 bases, and 16 bases lay between the germline ends. The CDR3 is 16 residues long. The CDR3 coding sequence is TGCAGTGCTAGAGATTTCCAGGGGAAAAAGTACAATGAGCAGTTCTTC. This encodes CSARDFQGKKYNEQFF.

This clonotype was picked up many times. The chain uses TRBV7-2 and TRBJ2-5, with 10 bases aligning to TRBD2. Germline V gives CDR1 SGHTA, CDR2 FQGNSA. This CDR3 region has 14 residues. V trimming: 5 bases; J trimming: 4 bases; junction bases outside the gene matches: 4. The CDR3 reads CASSHSGRGETQYF. The CDR3 DNA follows: TGTGCCAGCAGCCACAGCGGGAGGGGAGAGACCCAGTACTTC.

This clonotype has ten or more counts. The chain uses TRBV28 and TRBJ1-2; 8 nucleotides agree with TRBD1. V was clipped by 7 bases and J by 7 bases; unmatched bases: 8. Looked up from germline, CDR1 is MDHEN and CDR2 is SYDVKM. The CDR3 contains 13 residues. The CDR3 DNA reads TGTGCCAGCAACCCGGACAGGGTGGTTGGCTACACCTTC. Encoded protein: CASNPDRVVGYTF.

The CDR3 DNA reads TGTGCCAGCAGCTCCCCGGACAGCACTGAAGCTTTCTTT. Translating it yields CASSSPDSTEAFF. The rearrangement uses TRBV7-2 and TRBJ1-1; maybe TRBD1 (6 bases). V was clipped by 4 bases and J by 4 bases, with 10 bases between them. The length of the CDR3 is 13 residues. CDR1 is SGHTA, CDR2 FQGNSA, per germline.

This clonotype has a handful of counts. This chain connects TRBV6-2 or TRBV6-3 to TRBJ2-2; D gene unclear. The CDR3 loop spans 15 amino acids. The germline CDR1 and CDR2 sequences are MNHEY and SVGEGT. The V end was cut by 7 bases, the J end by 0 bases, with 12 bases between. The DNA for the CDR3 is TGTGCCAGCATATCAGTTTACGCGAACACCGGGGAGCTGTTTTTT. It codes for CASISVYANTGELFF.

This clonotype was seen more than once but under ten times. This chain joins TRBV11-3 and TRBJ2-3; D might be TRBD1 (5 bases). The CDR3 runs to 13 residues. From germline, CDR1 is SGHNT and CDR2 YENEEA. V gave up 0 bases and J gave up 5 bases, with 6 bases separating them. CDR3 in amino acids: CASSLDQGDTQYF. Written as DNA, the CDR3 is TGTGCCAGCAGCTTAGATCAGGGAGATACGCAGTATTTT.

At least ten counts were recorded for this clonotype. The V and J genes are TRBV28 and TRBJ1-1; D is unclear. V dropped 5 bases and J dropped 3 bases, with 7 bases sitting between them. Germline assignment: CDR1 MDHEN and CDR2 SYDVKM. There are 12 residues in the CDR3. CDR3 protein: CASSLSYTEAFF. In DNA, the CDR3 is TGTGCCAGCAGTCTAAGTTACACTGAAGCTTTCTTT.

This clonotype was detected many times. The rearrangement joins TRBV7-2 to TRBJ2-5, with 7 bases identical to TRBD2. The junction had 10 bases not matched to a gene; V was cut back by 1 base and J by 5 bases. Germline V gene lookup returns CDR1 SGHTA and CDR2 FQGNSA. The CDR3 length is 16 residues. CDR3 nucleotides: TGTGCCAGCAGCTTAGGGTGGAGCGGGATAGGTGAGACCCAGTACTTC. Protein sequence: CASSLGWSGIGETQYF.

Many counts were recorded for this clonotype. This chain links TRBV7-2 with TRBJ2-2; TRBD1 matches at 8 bases. The V segment lost 7 bases and the J segment 1 base; nucleotides outside the gene matches: 8. Germline CDR1 SGHTA, CDR2 FQGNSA. The CDR3 runs 16 residues. The CDR3 is CASNPRGTGNTGELFF. The DNA of the CDR3 is TGTGCCAGCAACCCTCGCGGGACAGGGAACACCGGGGAGCTGTTTTTT.

Here the CDR3 reads CASSSTAGVEETQYF. The CDR3 nucleotides read TGTGCCAGCAGCTCCACAGCGGGAGTTGAAGAGACCCAGTACTTC. The chain recombines TRBV5-4 with TRBJ2-5; 8 bases are a match to TRBD2. The CDR3 is 15 amino acids. V shed 3 bases, J shed 3 bases, and the junction held 7 bases outside the gene matches. The germline gives CDR1 SGHNT, CDR2 YYREEE (reference sequence).

This clonotype appeared many times. J is TRBJ1-4 and V is TRBV27; D might be TRBD1 (6 bases). The CDR3 runs 15 residues. The V end was cut by 8 bases, the J end by 8 bases, with 21 bases between. Looked up from germline, CDR1 is MNHEY and CDR2 is SMNVEV (reference sequence). The CDR3 DNA is TGTGCCAGCCTCCTGCGGAAGGGGGTAGGGGAAAAACTGTTTTTT. It translates to CASLLRKGVGEKLFF.